This TCR beta chain was captured by sequencing in a study of blood T cell repertoires in COVID-19. The overall study: Some COVID-19 samples were acute and others convalescent; all came from the United States, Italy and Spain. Sources were T cells, B-cell-depleted T cells, or PBMCs; the material itself was cDNA or gDNA.

Germline loops: CDR1 SGHDT, CDR2 YYEEEE. Trimming shortened V by 4 bases and J by 0 bases, and 6 bases separated the two germline ends. The CDR3 covers 13 residues. Original processing notes: Reference gene primers were amplified, and this amplification served to estimate nucleated cell counts. Sequencing was performed with immunoSEQ multiplex PCR; in TCRdb, only in-frame clones are kept and a portion is missing. V and J calls and clone size come straight from that table; D and trimming were deduced from the DNA. The table lists about 210,000 clones, about 86% of them singletons. Sequencing was performed on peripheral blood. The chain recombines TRBV5-6 with TRBJ2-3, with D uncertain. The clonotype was recovered from a woman aged 45-59 years with acute or convalescent COVID-19. Here the CDR3 DNA reads TGTGCCAGCAGCGGAGTGAGCACAGATACGCAGTATTTT. The encoded protein is CASSGVSTDTQYF.